These T cell receptor beta chains were read from a single sample in a study of CD8 T cells in Susac syndrome. In TCRdb, the immunoSEQ multiplex PCR reads were re-called with MiXCR into one record per CDR3 protein. Of about 200,000 distinct CDR3 sequences in the sample, approximately 95% were seen once. The specimen sequenced was CD4+ T cells from PBMCs. The receptor source for this set is a human donor in good health. Both conserved end residues are part of each CDR3. A D gene is named only where the DNA matches it firmly. Some rows mark clone size as missing; the rest say once, few, many or name a class of expanded clone.

-	TRBV15	TRBJ2-4	TRBD2	TGTGCCACCAGCAGAGATCGGGGAGGGCTAAACATTCAGTACTTC	CATSRDRGGLNIQYF
-	TRBV3-1	TRBJ2-7	TRBD2	TGTGCCAGCAGCGAAGGACTAGCGGGGGCCACCTACGAGCAGTACTTC	CASSEGLAGATYEQYF
-	TRBV7-6	TRBJ2-7	-	TGTGCCAGCAGGTCGGGACCAACCTACGAGCAGTACTTC	CASRSGPTYEQYF
-	TRBV19	TRBJ2-5	-	TGTGCCAGTCGTCTAGGGTCATCAGAGACCCAGTACTTC	CASRLGSSETQYF
-	TRBV6-5	TRBJ1-1	TRBD1	TGTGCCAGCAGTTACTCCCAGGGGGCGAACACTGAAGCTTTCTTT	CASSYSQGANTEAFF
once	TRBV6-6	TRBJ1-4	TRBD1	TGTGCCAGCAGTAGACAGGGGAGCAATGAAAAACTGTTTTTT	CASSRQGSNEKLFF
-	TRBV20-1	TRBJ2-1	TRBD2	TGCAGTGCTAGAGCGGCTAGCGGGGGATCCCTATACAATGAGCAGTTCTTC	CSARAASGGSLYNEQFF
-	TRBV18	TRBJ2-5	TRBD2	TGTGCCAGCTCACCGAACGCGGGAGGGCAAGAGACCCAGTACTTC	CASSPNAGGQETQYF
-	TRBV21-1	TRBJ2-7	-	TGTGCCAGCCAGGGACAACGGAGTACCTACGAGCAGTACTTC	CASQGQRSTYEQYF
-	TRBV25-1	TRBJ2-4	-	TGTGCCAGCAGTCCCACACGGGCCAAAAACATTCAGTACTTC	CASSPTRAKNIQYF
-	TRBV24-1	TRBJ2-1	-	TGTGCCACCAGTGACTATTCTCGAACAGGAGACAATGAGCAGTTCTTC	CATSDYSRTGDNEQFF
-	TRBV5-4	TRBJ1-2	-	TGTGCCAGCAGCCCCGGTCCGGACCTGGTTTTCTATGGCTACACCTTC	CASSPGPDLVFYGYTF
-	TRBV5-6	TRBJ2-1	-	TGTGCCAGCAGTCGGGACCGGAGGGGCTTGGAGCAGTTCTTC	CASSRDRRGLEQFF
-	TRBV14	TRBJ2-1	-	TGTGCCAGCACCCTGCGGGGCGGCTACGGCTCCTACAATGAGCAGTTCTTC	CASTLRGGYGSYNEQFF
-	TRBV24-1	TRBJ1-5	TRBD1	TGTGCCACCAGTGACACCGGGACAGGGGGTTACTATAGCAATCAGCCCCAGCATTTT	CATSDTGTGGYYSNQPQHF
-	TRBV29-1	TRBJ2-3	TRBD1	TGCAGCGTTGACCAGGGGGTGGGCACAGATACGCAGTATTTT	CSVDQGVGTDTQYF
-	TRBV4-3	TRBJ2-4	-	TGCGCCAGCAGCCAAAGTGGGGGAGCCAAAAACATTCAGTACTTC	CASSQSGGAKNIQYF
-	TRBV4-1	TRBJ2-3	-	TGCGCCAGCAGCCAAGATCAGGGGAACACGCAGTATTTT	CASSQDQGNTQYF
-	TRBV18	TRBJ2-3	TRBD2	TGTGCCAGCTCACCGAGACTAGCGTCGCAGTATTTT	CASSPRLASQYF
-	TRBV29-1	TRBJ2-5	-	TGCAGCGTTGAATCAGGGGACGAGACCCAGTACTTC	CSVESGDETQYF
few	TRBV9	TRBJ2-1	TRBD2	TGTGCCAGCAGACCTAGCGGTAGCTCCTACAATGAGCAGTTCTTC	CASRPSGSSYNEQFF
-	TRBV3-1	TRBJ2-4	-	TGTGCCAGCAGCCACCGACTAGTTCCCCAGTACTTC	CASSHRLVPQYF
once	TRBV6-2/TRBV6-3	TRBJ2-1	-	TGTGCCAGCAGTTATAGGGGATATGAGCAGTTCTTC	CASSYRGYEQFF
-	TRBV20-1	TRBJ2-1	TRBD2	TGCAGTGCCGTAGCGGGAGAGTGGGGCTCCTACAATGAGCAGTTCTTC	CSAVAGEWGSYNEQFF
-	TRBV2	TRBJ2-6	-	TGTGCCAGCAGAGAATGGGGCTCTGGGGCCAACGTCCTGACTTTC	CASREWGSGANVLTF
-	TRBV28	TRBJ2-1	TRBD2	TGTGCCAGCAGTTTAAGGAGACTAGCCAGCCATGAGCAGTTCTTC	CASSLRRLASHEQFF
-	TRBV7-2	TRBJ2-1	-	TGTGCCAGCAGGAGGGTTCATCAGATCTCCTACAATGAGCAGTTCTTC	CASRRVHQISYNEQFF
-	TRBV7-9	TRBJ1-6	-	TGTGCCAGCAGTTCAACGGTGTCACCCCTCCACTTT	CASSSTVSPLHF
-	TRBV27	TRBJ1-5	TRBD1	TGTGCCAGCAGTTTATGGGGGACAGGTCGATATAGCAATCAGCCCCAGCATTTT	CASSLWGTGRYSNQPQHF